Listed below are T cell receptor beta chains from one sample, sequenced in a study of cytomegalovirus exposure and HLA in healthy donors. Sequencing was performed with immunoSEQ multiplex PCR; in TCRdb, only in-frame clones are kept and a portion is missing. The sample lists approximately 200,000 clones; nearly 80% were seen once. What was sequenced was PBMCs. The receptors come from a man in his late teens or twenties in good health and CMV-seronegative. CDR3s leave out the opening cysteine and the closing phenylalanine or tryptophan.

j_gene,v_gene,CDR3aa
TRBJ2-7,TRBV6-5,ASARDTVYEQY
TRBJ2-3,TRBV13,ASSLYKREGPDTQY
TRBJ2-7,TRBV5-8,ASSLEYRGLQY
TRBJ1-4,TRBV28,ASSQRVGEKLF
TRBJ2-1,TRBV30,AWSVVRGNEQF
TRBJ1-1,TRBV4-3,ASSPYRGSLTEAF
TRBJ1-1,TRBV5-1,ASTPGTGNTEAF
TRBJ2-1,TRBV27,ASSLRTSGGANEQF
TRBJ1-1,TRBV6-5,ASSSRNTEAF
TRBJ2-7,TRBV7-2,ASSLEWFSGPYEQY
TRBJ2-3,TRBV18,ASSPPELPGMDTQY
TRBJ1-4,TRBV13,ASSSGGSEKLF
TRBJ1-4,TRBV9,ASSVGDPNEKLF
TRBJ2-3,TRBV30,AWSAGYTDTQY
TRBJ2-2,TRBV7-2,ASSLNGLAGGGELF
TRBJ2-1,TRBV19,ASSLTSGRQF
TRBJ2-7,TRBV6-5,ASRRGVYEQY
TRBJ2-1,TRBV29-1,SVEGASGSTPRSYNEQF
TRBJ1-1,TRBV6-5,ASSFWDRGRRAEAF
TRBJ1-5,TRBV5-6,ASSLASAKNNQPQH
TRBJ2-5,TRBV10-3,AISQGVPETQY